This T cell receptor beta chain was sequenced during a study of T cell responses to AZD1222 COVID-19 vaccine. Germline CDR1 is MNHEY and CDR2 is SMNVEV (reference sequence). This CDR3 comprises 17 residues. V shed 3 bases and J shed 0 bases, with 15 bases lying between them. On this clone itself: Its antigen is currently unknown.

Sequenced by immunoSEQ multiplex PCR; TCRdb stores in-frame clones only, minus some. The sample records about 140,000 clones, roughly 90% being singletons. The study's findings and limits: Donors skewed white British and female; clonal diversity was possibly underestimated. At 160-218 and 743-854, vaccine-associated CD4 TCRs were dominant, and they spanned spike.

This TCR was sampled from an adult in good health. This chain uses TRBV27 with TRBJ1-3; D is perhaps TRBD1 (5 bases). Sequences were derived from peripheral blood, sampled on day 0 of AZD1222 vaccination. The CDR3 DNA reads TGTGCCAGCAGTTTCCAGGACAACCGATTCTCTGGAAACACCATATATTTT. This gives the protein CASSFQDNRFSGNTIYF.